Sequencing of this T cell receptor (beta chain) was carried out in a study of blood T cell repertoires in COVID-19. Sequencing was performed with immunoSEQ multiplex PCR; in TCRdb, only in-frame clones are kept and a portion is missing. The sample comprises 200,000 to 250,000 clones, roughly 86% of which are singletons, and roughly 10% rests with the top ten. CDR3 length: 13 residues. The V gene lost 7 bases and the J gene lost 2 bases, with 11 bases spanning the gap. Germline lookup yields CDR1 MNHEY and CDR2 SVGAGI. The sample consisted of peripheral blood. This chain connects TRBV6-5 to TRBJ1-2; D gene unclear. The clonotype originates from a woman in her forties or fifties with COVID-19, enrolled during active disease. CDR3 loop: CASKDRGNYGYTF. The CDR3 nucleotides are TGTGCCAGCAAGGATAGAGGAAACTATGGCTACACCTTC.